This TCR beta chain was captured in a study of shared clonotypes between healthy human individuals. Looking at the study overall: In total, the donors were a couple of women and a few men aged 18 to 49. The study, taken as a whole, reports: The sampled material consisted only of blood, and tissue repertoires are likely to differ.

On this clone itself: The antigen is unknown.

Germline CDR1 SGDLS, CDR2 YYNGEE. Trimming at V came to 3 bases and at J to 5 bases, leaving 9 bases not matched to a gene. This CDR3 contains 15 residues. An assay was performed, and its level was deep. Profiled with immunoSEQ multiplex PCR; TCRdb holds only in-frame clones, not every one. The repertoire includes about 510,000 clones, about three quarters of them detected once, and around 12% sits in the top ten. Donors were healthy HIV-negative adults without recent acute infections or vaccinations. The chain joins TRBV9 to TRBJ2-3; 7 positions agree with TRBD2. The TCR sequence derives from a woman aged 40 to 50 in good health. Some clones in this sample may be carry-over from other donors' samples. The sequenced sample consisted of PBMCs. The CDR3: CASSEGSGTRDTQYF. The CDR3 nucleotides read TGTGCCAGCAGCGAGGGGAGCGGGACCCGAGATACGCAGTATTTT.